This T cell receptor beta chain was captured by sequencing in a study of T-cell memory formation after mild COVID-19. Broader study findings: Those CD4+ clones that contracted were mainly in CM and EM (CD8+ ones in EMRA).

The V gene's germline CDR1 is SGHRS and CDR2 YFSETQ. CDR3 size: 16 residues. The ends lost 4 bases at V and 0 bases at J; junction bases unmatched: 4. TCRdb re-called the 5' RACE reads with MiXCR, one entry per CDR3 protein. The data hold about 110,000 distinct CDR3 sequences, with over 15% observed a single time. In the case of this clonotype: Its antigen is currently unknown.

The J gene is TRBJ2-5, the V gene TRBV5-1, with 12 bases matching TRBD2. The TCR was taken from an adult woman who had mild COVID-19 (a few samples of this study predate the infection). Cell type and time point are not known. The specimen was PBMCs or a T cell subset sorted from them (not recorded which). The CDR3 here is CASSTGLAGNQETQYF. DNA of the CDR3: TGCGCCAGCAGCACCGGACTAGCGGGGAACCAAGAGACCCAGTACTTC.